Detailed here is one T cell receptor (beta chain). Its antigen is not known. This entry comes from a study of post-analysis software for immune sequencing data. Study at large: Included among the disease courses, which were recorded for the cohort, were relapsing-remitting, secondary progressive and progressive-relapsing multiple sclerosis.

Study-wide results and caveats: TRBV segments more frequent in patients than in controls numbered roughly 5 and included TRBV5-6, TRBV5-1 and TRBV20-1.

Prepared libraries of TCR beta cDNA carried unique molecular identifiers. One entry per CDR3 protein, called by TCRdb with MiXCR from the PCR reads. The profile shows hundreds of thousands of distinct CDR3 sequences, less than 35% of them singletons. Germline trimming cut 6 bases from V and 3 bases from J; bases unmatched to any gene: 11. The CDR3 spans 15 residues. Germline loops: CDR1 SGHAT, CDR2 FQNNGV. The chain couples TRBV11-2 to TRBJ2-7; TRBD2 matches 7 bases. Sequenced material: blood. The sequence derives from a girl between 10 and 17 years old with multiple sclerosis. The CDR3 protein is CASSKGRDYLYEQYF. The CDR3 DNA follows: TGTGCCAGCAGTAAAGGCCGGGACTATCTCTACGAGCAGTACTTC.